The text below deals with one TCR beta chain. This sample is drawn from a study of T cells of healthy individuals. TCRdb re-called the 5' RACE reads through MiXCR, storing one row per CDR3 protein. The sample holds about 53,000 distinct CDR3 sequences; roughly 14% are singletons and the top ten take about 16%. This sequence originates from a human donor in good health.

The CDR3 region is CASTKGLGQGLTEAFF. For the CDR3, the DNA is TGTGCCAGCACCAAGGGGTTGGGACAGGGTCTCACTGAAGCTTTCTTT. This chain connects TRBV25-1 to TRBJ1-1; 9 bases map to TRBD1. Germline CDR1 is MGHDK and CDR2 is SYGVNS. V shed 7 bases and J 4 bases; nucleotides not matched to a gene: 13. The CDR3 runs to 16 residues. The entire variable domain, with the rest obtained from reference TRBV25-1 and TRBJ1-1, is as follows: EADIYQTPRYLVIGTGKKITLECSQTMGHDKMYWYQQDPGMELHLIHYSYGVNSTEKGDLSSESTVSRIRTEHFPLTLESARPSHTSQYLCASTKGLGQGLTEAFFGQGTRLTVV.